The 7 T cell receptor beta chains listed next were all sequenced from one sample in a study of blood T cell repertoires in COVID-19. The data were produced by immunoSEQ multiplex PCR, yet TCRdb's version contains in-frame clones alone and is incomplete. The table lists hundreds of thousands of clones, just over 85% of them singletons. The sequenced sample consisted of PBMCs or T cells enriched from blood (not recorded which). The source is a man in his forties who had recovered from COVID-19.

The rearrangement links TRBV4-2 to TRBJ2-1; D possibly corresponds to TRBD1 (5 bases). The CDR3 is 15 residues long. Germline V gives CDR1 LGHNA, CDR2 YNFKEQ. With 0 bases removed from V and 4 bases from J, the gap between germline ends came to 10 bases. The CDR3 nucleotides are TGTGCCAGCAGCCAAGATCAGGGTAGATACAATGAGCAGTTCTTC. This translates into CASSQDQGRYNEQFF.

The J gene is TRBJ1-3, the V gene TRBV7-2; maybe TRBD1 (5 bases). With 1 base removed from V and 0 bases from J, the gap between germline ends came to 13 bases. From germline, CDR1 is SGHTA and CDR2 FQGNSA. This CDR3 has 17 amino acids. CDR3 loop: CASSLVSRGGSGNTIYF. The CDR3 DNA reads as TGTGCCAGCAGCTTAGTATCGCGGGGGGGCTCTGGAAACACCATATATTTT.

The V call is TRBV27, the J call TRBJ2-7, with 9 bases identical to TRBD2. V shed 8 bases, J shed 0 bases, and the junction held 2 bases outside the gene matches. Per the germline V gene, CDR1 is MNHEY and CDR2 is SMNVEV (reference sequence). This CDR3 contains 13 residues. CDR3 in amino acids: CASRSGSSYEQYF. The CDR3 DNA reads TGTGCCAGCCGTAGCGGGAGCTCCTACGAGCAGTACTTC.

The chain couples TRBV6-5 to TRBJ1-2; the D gene is possibly TRBD1 (5 bases). V lost 1 base to trimming and J lost 8 bases, with 17 bases between them. CDR1 is MNHEY and CDR2 is SVGAGI in the germline V gene. CDR3 size: 15 residues. The CDR3 loop is CASSYWRSTERGYTF. The DNA for the CDR3 is TGTGCCAGCAGTTACTGGCGGTCGACAGAGAGGGGCTACACCTTC.

The table lists this clone with a few counts. This chain uses TRBV19 with TRBJ1-2; 8 bases align to TRBD1. Trimming removed 4 bases from V and 5 bases from J; junction bases left unmatched: 9. Per the germline V gene, CDR1 is LNHDA and CDR2 is SQIVND (reference sequence). CDR3 length: 15 residues. The CDR3 sequence: CASSTQPGGAYGYTF. The CDR3 bases are TGTGCCAGTAGTACCCAACCAGGGGGCGCTTATGGCTACACCTTC.

This clone was observed a single time. The J gene is TRBJ2-3, the V gene TRBV7-2; TRBD1 might be the D (6 bases). The CDR3 runs to 15 residues. Trimming pared 0 bases from V and 3 bases from J, leaving 10 bases between. Germline V lookup: CDR1 SGHTA, CDR2 FQGNSA. The CDR3 region is CASSLAPQGTDTQYF. As DNA, the CDR3 is TGTGCCAGCAGCTTAGCTCCCCAGGGGACAGATACGCAGTATTTT.

The genes are TRBV4-3 and TRBJ1-2; D perhaps matches TRBD1 (5 bases). Trimming pared 3 bases from V and 8 bases from J, leaving 22 bases between. Germline-derived CDR1 and CDR2 are LGHNA and YSLEER. CDR3 length: 16 amino acids. The chain's CDR3 is CASSHALTGRFGGYTF. In DNA, the CDR3 is TGCGCCAGCAGCCATGCCCTTACAGGCCGCTTTGGCGGCTACACCTTC.